This T cell receptor (beta chain) was obtained from a study of blood T cells in healthy people across ages. The CDR3 has 19 residues. V shed 0 bases, J shed 6 bases, and the junction held 11 bases outside the gene matches. Germline V gene lookup returns CDR1 DFQATT and CDR2 SNEGSKA (reference sequence). Together with a sample-barcoded 5' primer, a J-beta primer mix was included in a second PCR lasting roughly 7 to 11 cycles. Every molecule of cDNA carried a tag from a template-switch adaptor with 12 random nucleotides. MiXCR, applied by TCRdb to the 5' RACE reads, yields one record per CDR3 protein. This sample has 1,300,000 or so distinct CDR3 sequences, with approximately 60% found just once. Study-wide findings and caveats: Diversity estimates drawn from one million T cells were deemed underestimates.

On this clonotype: Its specificity is not known.

The chain has TRBV20-1 and TRBJ2-1, with 16 positions matching TRBD2. This TCR derives from a man between 18 and 35 years old in good health. Source material: blood. DNA of the CDR3: TGCAGTGCTAGAGACCGGGGACTAGCGGGGGGGCCCGGCCGCAATGAGCAGTTCTTC. Protein: CSARDRGLAGGPGRNEQFF.